The rows below give T cell receptor beta chains drawn from one sample of a study of monozygotic twins with inflammatory bowel disease. TCRdb processed the 5' RACE reads again and assigns one entry to each CDR3 protein, with no DNA. The record lists under 200,000 distinct CDR3 sequences, of which the ten most abundant hold more than 2.5%. Sample: blood. These TCRs come from a human donor with ulcerative colitis or Crohn's disease, or a healthy co-twin of an affected twin (not recorded which). CDR3s include the opening cysteine and the closing phenylalanine or tryptophan. Fields, in order: J gene, V gene, CDR3 protein.

J gene: TRBJ1-2; V gene: TRBV11-2; CDR3 protein: CASSSRGGWLYGYTF
J gene: TRBJ2-5; V gene: TRBV5-1; CDR3 protein: CASRGGETQYF
J gene: TRBJ2-1; V gene: TRBV10-3; CDR3 protein: CAITQLAGDYNEQFF
J gene: TRBJ2-5; V gene: TRBV15; CDR3 protein: CATSRIGEAIQETQYF
J gene: TRBJ2-1; V gene: TRBV28; CDR3 protein: CASTVFGYNEQFF
J gene: TRBJ2-1; V gene: TRBV3-1; CDR3 protein: CASSQAPPSSYNEQFF
J gene: TRBJ2-7; V gene: TRBV10-2; CDR3 protein: CASSVSIGLAGGYRSYEQYF
J gene: TRBJ2-5; V gene: TRBV12-3/TRBV12-4; CDR3 protein: CASTNSGRALETQYF
J gene: TRBJ2-7; V gene: TRBV12-3/TRBV12-4; CDR3 protein: CASSLTSYEQYF
J gene: TRBJ2-5; V gene: TRBV20-1; CDR3 protein: CSARDRLAAYQETQYF
J gene: TRBJ1-2; V gene: TRBV24-1; CDR3 protein: CATSDFGKGTNYGYTF
J gene: TRBJ2-2; V gene: TRBV12-3/TRBV12-4; CDR3 protein: CASIRSPNTGELFF
J gene: TRBJ1-6; V gene: TRBV10-3; CDR3 protein: CAIRATDRGLGGSPLHF
J gene: TRBJ2-7; V gene: TRBV7-6; CDR3 protein: CASSYTGDSLYEQYF
J gene: TRBJ2-1; V gene: TRBV25-1; CDR3 protein: CASSGPIYNEQFF
J gene: TRBJ1-1; V gene: TRBV7-9; CDR3 protein: CASSLAQANTEAFF
J gene: TRBJ2-7; V gene: TRBV16; CDR3 protein: CASSQSAGAAYEQYF
J gene: TRBJ2-5; V gene: TRBV19; CDR3 protein: CASSPDLGGGTQYF
J gene: TRBJ1-1; V gene: TRBV3-1; CDR3 protein: CASSQDRGVGSNTEAFF
J gene: TRBJ2-5; V gene: TRBV29-1; CDR3 protein: CSVTSGRRETQYF
J gene: TRBJ2-3; V gene: TRBV9; CDR3 protein: CASSAVDRVGADTQYF
J gene: TRBJ2-7; V gene: TRBV11-2; CDR3 protein: CASSLRQGQVEDEQYF
J gene: TRBJ1-2; V gene: TRBV28; CDR3 protein: CASSLYVINWDTNYGYTF
J gene: TRBJ2-1; V gene: TRBV4-1; CDR3 protein: CASSQDNRGYNEQFF
J gene: TRBJ2-1; V gene: TRBV20-1; CDR3 protein: CSARALAGNRVYNEQFF
J gene: TRBJ2-1; V gene: TRBV9; CDR3 protein: CASSVGLAGSYNEQFF
J gene: TRBJ1-6; V gene: TRBV28; CDR3 protein: CASYEHRLGVTPLHF
J gene: TRBJ2-1; V gene: TRBV29-1; CDR3 protein: CSDGGLPNNEQFF
J gene: TRBJ1-1; V gene: TRBV7-3; CDR3 protein: CASLGGTEGAFF
J gene: TRBJ2-7; V gene: TRBV28; CDR3 protein: CASSFRGSAYEQYF
J gene: TRBJ2-5; V gene: TRBV7-6; CDR3 protein: CASSLGLGTKLSGKETQYF
J gene: TRBJ2-2; V gene: TRBV25-1; CDR3 protein: CAHRGPPTGELFF
J gene: TRBJ2-5; V gene: TRBV12-3/TRBV12-4; CDR3 protein: CASSLAFREQETQYF
J gene: TRBJ1-1; V gene: TRBV12-3/TRBV12-4; CDR3 protein: CASSTPGQALEAFF
J gene: TRBJ2-3; V gene: TRBV9; CDR3 protein: CASSVRSETDTQYF
J gene: TRBJ2-1; V gene: TRBV7-9; CDR3 protein: CASSSQGGSRFF
J gene: TRBJ2-7; V gene: TRBV5-1; CDR3 protein: CASSLDTGGLDEQYF
J gene: TRBJ2-6; V gene: TRBV12-3/TRBV12-4; CDR3 protein: CASSSSGANVLTF
J gene: TRBJ2-3; V gene: TRBV20-1; CDR3 protein: CSAPPGGRGTDTQYF
J gene: TRBJ2-1; V gene: TRBV27; CDR3 protein: CASSSRLAGHNEQFF
J gene: TRBJ2-7; V gene: TRBV5-6; CDR3 protein: CASIGMAAGEQYF